This TCR beta chain was captured in a study of human CD8 memory T cell subsets. Preparation of the TCR beta libraries relied on UMI-labeled 5' RACE. After re-calling the 5' RACE reads, TCRdb lists one entry per CDR3 protein, DNA absent. Its table records fewer than 8,000 distinct CDR3 sequences. This CDR3 spans 15 amino acids. Germline CDR1 and CDR2: SNHLY and FYNNEI. Study-wide results and limits: Effector memory cells lacked the similarly high diversity that stem-like memory and precursor exhausted T cells had.

Total CD8+ T cells underwent enrichment via negative magnetic separation. A note on this clonotype: What it recognizes is unknown.

Material: CD8+ T cells from PBMCs. This TCR derives from a human donor in good health. The chain uses TRBV2 and TRBJ1-5; there is no DNA to check the TCRdb D call of TRBD1. The CDR3 sequence is CASRVDSDSNQPQHF.